This T cell receptor beta chain emerged from a study of T cell changes during pregnancy in multiple sclerosis. The germline V and J ends were trimmed by 2 bases and 6 bases, with 8 bases remaining between them. Looked up from germline, CDR1 is SEHNR and CDR2 is FQNEAQ (reference sequence). The CDR3 consists of 13 residues. Libraries were prepared by immunoSEQ multiplex PCR; TCRdb keeps only in-frame clonotypes and omits some of them. The sample includes tens of thousands of clones, roughly 93% seen only once; the top ten take more than 0.8%. This receptor was identified in a female donor with multiple sclerosis, enrolled in a pregnancy study. Sample: peripheral blood, taken in the third trimester of pregnancy. V usage is TRBV7-9 and J usage is TRBJ1-5; D is undetermined. CDR3: CASSLSRSQPQHF. In DNA form, the CDR3 reads TGTGCCAGCAGCTTATCCCGTAGTCAGCCCCAGCATTTT.